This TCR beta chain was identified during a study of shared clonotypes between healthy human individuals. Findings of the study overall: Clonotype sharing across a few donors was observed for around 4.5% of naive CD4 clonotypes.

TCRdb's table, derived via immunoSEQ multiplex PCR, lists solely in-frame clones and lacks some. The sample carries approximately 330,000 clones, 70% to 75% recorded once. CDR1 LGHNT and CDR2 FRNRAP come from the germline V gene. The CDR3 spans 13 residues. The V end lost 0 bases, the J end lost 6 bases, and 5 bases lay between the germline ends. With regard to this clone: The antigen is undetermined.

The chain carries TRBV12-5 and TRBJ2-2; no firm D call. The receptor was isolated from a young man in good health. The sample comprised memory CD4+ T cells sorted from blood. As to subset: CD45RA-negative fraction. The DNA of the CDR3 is TGTGCTAGTGGTTTGGTAGGGTCCGGGGAGCTGTTTTTT. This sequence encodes CASGLVGSGELFF.